This TCR beta chain was recovered during a study of cytomegalovirus exposure and HLA in healthy donors. General study findings and limits: Analysis performed later showed TCR beta chains linked to HLA being more clonally expanded than equally common others.

The germline gives CDR1 SGDLS, CDR2 YYNGEE. The germline V and J ends were trimmed by 2 bases and 0 bases, with 12 bases remaining between them. The CDR3 extends over 16 amino acids. PCR amplification relied on 60 Vbeta primers (plus 13 Jbeta primers). Study processing details: A later analysis tallied roughly 77 million unique TCR beta chains, 9 million to 12 million of them shared. Sequenced by immunoSEQ multiplex PCR; TCRdb stores in-frame clones only, minus some. The V and J calls and clone size were taken over from that table, and D and trimming were inferred from the DNA. The sample carries 97,000 or so clones, approximately 87% recorded once. A word on this clone: Antigen specificity is unknown.

The specimen was PBMCs. This receptor was identified in a man aged 35 to 55 in good health and CMV-seronegative. This chain connects TRBV9 to TRBJ2-1; no clear D gene. The CDR3 here is CASSVRHTSSYNEQFF. Written as DNA, the CDR3 is TGTGCCAGCAGCGTGAGACATACCAGCTCCTACAATGAGCAGTTCTTC.